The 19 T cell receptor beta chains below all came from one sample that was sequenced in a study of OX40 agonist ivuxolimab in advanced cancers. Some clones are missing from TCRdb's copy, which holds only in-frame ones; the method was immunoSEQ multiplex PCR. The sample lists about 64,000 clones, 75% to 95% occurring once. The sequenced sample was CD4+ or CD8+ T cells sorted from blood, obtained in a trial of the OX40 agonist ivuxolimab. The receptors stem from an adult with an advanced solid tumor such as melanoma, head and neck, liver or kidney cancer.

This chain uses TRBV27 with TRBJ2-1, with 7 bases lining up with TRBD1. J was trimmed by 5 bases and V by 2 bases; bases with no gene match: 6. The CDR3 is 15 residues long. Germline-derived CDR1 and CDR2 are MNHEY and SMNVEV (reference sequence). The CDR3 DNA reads TGTGCCAGCAGTTTAAGGCAGGGGGTAAACAATGAGCAGTTCTTC. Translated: CASSLRQGVNNEQFF.

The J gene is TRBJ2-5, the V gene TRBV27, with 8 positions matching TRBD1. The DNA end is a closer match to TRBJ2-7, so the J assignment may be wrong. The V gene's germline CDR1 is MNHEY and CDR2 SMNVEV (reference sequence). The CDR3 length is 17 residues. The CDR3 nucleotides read TGTGCCAGCAGTCCTACGACGGACAGGGCTTCTATCTACGAGCAGTACTTC. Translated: CASSPTTDRASIYEQYF.

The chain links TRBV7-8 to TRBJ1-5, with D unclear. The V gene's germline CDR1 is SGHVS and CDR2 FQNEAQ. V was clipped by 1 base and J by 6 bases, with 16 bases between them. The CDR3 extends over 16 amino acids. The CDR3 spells CASSLEVATSLQPQHF. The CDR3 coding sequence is TGTGCCAGCAGCTTAGAGGTGGCAACATCCCTTCAGCCCCAGCATTTT. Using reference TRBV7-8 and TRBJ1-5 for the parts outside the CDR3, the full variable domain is GAGVSQSPRYKVAKRGQDVALRCDPISGHVSLFWYQQALGQGPEFLTYFQNEAQLDKSGLPSDRFFAERPEGSVSTLKIQRTQQEDSAVYLCASSLEVATSLQPQHFGDGTRLSIL.

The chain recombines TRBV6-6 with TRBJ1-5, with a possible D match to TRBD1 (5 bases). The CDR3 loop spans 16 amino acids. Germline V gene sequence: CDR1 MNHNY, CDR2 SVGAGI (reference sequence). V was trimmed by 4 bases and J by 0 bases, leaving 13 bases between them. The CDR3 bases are TGTGCCAGCAGTTTATTTCCAGGGCATAGCAATCAGCCCCAGCATTTT. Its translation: CASSLFPGHSNQPQHF.

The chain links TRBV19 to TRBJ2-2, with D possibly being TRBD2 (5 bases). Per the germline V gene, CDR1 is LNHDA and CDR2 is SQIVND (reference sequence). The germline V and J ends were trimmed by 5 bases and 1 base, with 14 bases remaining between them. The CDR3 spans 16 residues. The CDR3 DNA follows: TGTGCCAGTAGTGACTATGGGTTGCGGAACACCGGGGAGCTGTTTTTT. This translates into CASSDYGLRNTGELFF.

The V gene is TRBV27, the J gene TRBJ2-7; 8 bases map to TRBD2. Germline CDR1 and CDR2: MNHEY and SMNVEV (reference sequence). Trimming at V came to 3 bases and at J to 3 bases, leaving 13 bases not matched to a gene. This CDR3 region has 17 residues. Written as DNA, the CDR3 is TGTGCCAGCAGTTTGCAAATCCCTAGCGGGCTAAGCTACGAGCAGTACTTC. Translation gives CASSLQIPSGLSYEQYF.

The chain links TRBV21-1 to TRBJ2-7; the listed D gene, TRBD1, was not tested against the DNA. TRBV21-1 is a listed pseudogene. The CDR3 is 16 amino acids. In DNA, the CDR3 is TGTGCCAGCAGCAAAGGGGACAGAGGTGGTACCTACGAGCAGTACTTC. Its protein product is CASSKGDRGGTYEQYF.

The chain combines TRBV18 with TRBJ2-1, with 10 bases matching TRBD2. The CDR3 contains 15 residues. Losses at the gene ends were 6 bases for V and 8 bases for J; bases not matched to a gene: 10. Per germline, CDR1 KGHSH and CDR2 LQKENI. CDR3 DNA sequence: TGTGCCAGCTCCCCTGCTAGCGGGAGACAGGATGAGCAGTTCTTC. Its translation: CASSPASGRQDEQFF.

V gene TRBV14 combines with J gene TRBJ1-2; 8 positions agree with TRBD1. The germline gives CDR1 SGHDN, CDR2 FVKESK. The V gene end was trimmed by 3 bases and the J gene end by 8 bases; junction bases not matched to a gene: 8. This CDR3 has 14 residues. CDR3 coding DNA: TGTGCCAGCAGCCAGACCAGGGGGCTAGGCGGCTACACCTTC. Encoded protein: CASSQTRGLGGYTF.

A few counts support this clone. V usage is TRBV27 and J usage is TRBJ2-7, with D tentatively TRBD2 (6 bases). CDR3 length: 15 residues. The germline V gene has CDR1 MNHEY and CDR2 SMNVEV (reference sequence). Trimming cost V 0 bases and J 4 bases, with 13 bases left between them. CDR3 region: CASSLSIGGWYEQYF. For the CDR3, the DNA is TGTGCCAGCAGTTTATCGATTGGGGGGTGGTACGAGCAGTACTTC.

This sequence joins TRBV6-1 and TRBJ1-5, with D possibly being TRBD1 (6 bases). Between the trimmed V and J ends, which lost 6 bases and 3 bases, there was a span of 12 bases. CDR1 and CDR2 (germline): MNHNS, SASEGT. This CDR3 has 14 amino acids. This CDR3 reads CASRGGHINQPQHF. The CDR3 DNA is TGTGCCAGCAGGGGGGGACATATCAATCAGCCCCAGCATTTT.

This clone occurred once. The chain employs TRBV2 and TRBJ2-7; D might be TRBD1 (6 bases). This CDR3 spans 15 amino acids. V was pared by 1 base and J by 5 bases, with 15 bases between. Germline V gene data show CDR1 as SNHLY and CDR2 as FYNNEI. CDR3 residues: CASSEEDSSSHEQYF. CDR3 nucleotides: TGTGCCAGCAGTGAAGAGGACAGTTCCTCTCACGAGCAGTACTTC.

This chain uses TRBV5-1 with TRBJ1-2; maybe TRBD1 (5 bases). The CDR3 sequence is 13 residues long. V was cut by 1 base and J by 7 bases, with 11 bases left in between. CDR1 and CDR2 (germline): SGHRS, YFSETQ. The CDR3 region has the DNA TGCGCCAGCAGCTTGACGACCCAGGGTGGCTACACCTTC. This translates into CASSLTTQGGYTF.

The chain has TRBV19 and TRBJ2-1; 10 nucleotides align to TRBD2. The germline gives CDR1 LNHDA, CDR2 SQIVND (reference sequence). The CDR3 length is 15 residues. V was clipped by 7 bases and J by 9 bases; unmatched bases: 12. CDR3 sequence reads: CASIRTSGGGGEQFF. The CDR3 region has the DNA TGTGCCAGTATTAGGACTAGCGGTGGTGGTGGTGAGCAGTTCTTC.

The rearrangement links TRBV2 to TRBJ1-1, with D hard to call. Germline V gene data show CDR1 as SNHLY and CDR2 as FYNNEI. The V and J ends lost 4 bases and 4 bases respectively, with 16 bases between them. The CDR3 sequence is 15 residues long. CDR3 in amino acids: CASSVYEVRGTEAFF. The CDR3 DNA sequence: TGTGCCAGCAGTGTCTATGAGGTCCGCGGCACTGAAGCTTTCTTT. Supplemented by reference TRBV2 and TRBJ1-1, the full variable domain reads EPEVTQTPSHQVTQMGQEVILRCVPISNHLYFYWYRQILGQKVEFLVSFYNNEISEKSEIFDDQFSVERPDGSNFTLKIRSTKLEDSAMYFCASSVYEVRGTEAFFGQGTRLTVV.

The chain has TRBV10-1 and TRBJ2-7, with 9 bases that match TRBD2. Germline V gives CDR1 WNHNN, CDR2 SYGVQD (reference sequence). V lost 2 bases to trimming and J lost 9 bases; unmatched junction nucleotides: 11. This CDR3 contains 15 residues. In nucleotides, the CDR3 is TGCGCCAGCAGTGAGAGCGGGAGGATTGCACCGCTGCAGTACTTC. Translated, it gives CASSESGRIAPLQYF.

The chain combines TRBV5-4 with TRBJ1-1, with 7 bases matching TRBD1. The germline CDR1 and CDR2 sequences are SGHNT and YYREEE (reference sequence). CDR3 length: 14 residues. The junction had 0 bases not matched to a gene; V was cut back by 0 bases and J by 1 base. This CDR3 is CASSLAGGNTEAFF. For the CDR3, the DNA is TGTGCCAGCAGCTTGGCAGGGGGGAACACTGAAGCTTTCTTT.

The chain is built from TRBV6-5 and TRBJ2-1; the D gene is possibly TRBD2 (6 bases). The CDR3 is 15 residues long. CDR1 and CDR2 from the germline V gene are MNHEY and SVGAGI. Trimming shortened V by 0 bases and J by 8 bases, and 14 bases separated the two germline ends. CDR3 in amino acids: CASSYSGGIGDEQFF. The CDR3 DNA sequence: TGTGCCAGCAGTTACTCGGGCGGGATTGGGGATGAGCAGTTCTTC.

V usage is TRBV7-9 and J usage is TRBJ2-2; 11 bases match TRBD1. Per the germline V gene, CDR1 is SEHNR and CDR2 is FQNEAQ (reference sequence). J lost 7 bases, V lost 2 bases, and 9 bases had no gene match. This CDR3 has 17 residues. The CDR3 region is CASSLFAGQGAVGELFF. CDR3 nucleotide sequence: TGTGCCAGCAGCTTATTCGCCGGACAGGGGGCTGTCGGGGAGCTGTTTTTT.